This record covers a single TCR beta chain. Its specific antigen is unknown. Receptor libraries were prepared by the immunoSEQ multiplex PCR assay. A mixture of 60 forward primers for TCR Vbeta segments and 13 reverse primers for TCR Jbeta segments was used in the multiplex PCR. The CDR3 region of rearranged TCR beta genes was amplified from genomic DNA with a multiplex PCR assay. The amplified TCR beta libraries were sequenced on the Illumina HiSeq System as 87-base-pair reads. As for how the authors treated the data: A later analysis counted some 80 million unique TCR beta chains across the 650 to 700 repertoires, and some 11 million of these chains were shared by at least two donors. Raw reads were error-corrected and collapsed into unique sequences by a nearest-neighbor algorithm in which closely related sequences were merged to remove PCR and sequencing errors. To assign V, D and J gene segments, CDR3 sequences were aligned to IMGT reference sequences. For a sequence to be retained, a match of at least six nucleotides to both a V gene segment and a J gene segment was required. Rearrangements were classified as productive when the CDR3 lacked stop codons and remained in frame with V and J, and all other rearrangements were classified as non-productive. Following IMGT convention, CDR3 was defined as the stretch from the second conserved V-encoded cysteine up to the conserved J-encoded phenylalanine. The earlier analysis of about 590 of the donors excluded sequences that lacked an unambiguous match to a single V gene segment. An earlier analysis of 500 to 700 of the donors classified V segments as functional when productive rearrangements were above 56.7% and as segregating when the standard deviation between donors was above 5%. A statistical classification framework was built for diagnosing cytomegalovirus status from the catalog of TCR beta chain sequences. A later analysis assigned V and J genes by comparing TCR nucleotide sequences with IMGT/GENE-DB human TR gene sequences. The TCRdist pipeline was used in a later analysis to assign CDR3 sequences and most-parsimonious VDJ recombination scenarios. A later analysis defined each TCR beta chain by its CDR3 amino acid sequence plus V-gene family, and excluded reads lacking a unique V-gene family. A later analysis removed 600 or so highly shared, low-generation-probability nucleotide sequences to deal with suspected cross-contamination and a sequencing artifact. In a later analysis, a clonal expansion index for each public chain was calculated from normalized within-repertoire ranks of inferred template counts. Generation probabilities in a later analysis came from a VDJ recombination model fitted to out-of-frame rearrangements, and those results were checked against IGoR. A later analysis scored TCR-TCR, TCR-HLA and TCR-CMV co-occurrence with hypergeometric tests, applying a repertoire-size bias correction to TCR pairs. A later analysis estimated false discovery rates by permuting HLA or CMV assignments 20 times. In a later analysis, co-occurring TCRs were grouped using DBSCAN, and TCRdist sequence similarity was added for clustering within HLA-allele-positive subsets. Repertoires with fewer than 30,000 or more than 120,000 public chains were left out of co-occurrence clustering, as were a handful of repertoires with anomalous nucleotide sharing. The source is immuneACCESS, and TCRdb retained only in-frame sequences with V and J called. Part of the clones is not carried over; for the studies checked, unresolved V genes explain less than half of this, and the remainder is unexplained. Clone size and the V and J calls come from that table; the DNA yielded D and trimming. This sample's listing comprises some 120,000 clones. Jointly, the top ten make up 2% of the sample.

This entry belongs to a study of cytomegalovirus exposure and HLA in healthy donors (dated 2017 in TCRdb). Some background on the complete study: An earlier analysis of some 620 of the donors reported roughly 300 Gb of sequence data and some 110 million unique TCR beta sequences obtained from some 200 million T cells. An early release covering roughly 580 HLA-typed donors comprised about 300 gigabases of sequencing data and tens of millions of unique TCR sequences. Among the roughly 400 genotyped donors, more than 70% belonged to the genetic ancestry cluster associated with self-reported Caucasian donors. The aim of the study was to test whether cataloging public T cell receptors could identify signatures of past pathogen exposure. Using immunosequencing, the study profiled T cell repertoires from 500 to 800 subjects and related those repertoires to cytomegalovirus serostatus. In addition to the first cohort of roughly 700 subjects, a separate validation cohort of 100 to 150 different subjects was used. The study combined high-throughput TCR immunosequencing, statistical association of individual TCRs with disease status, and machine learning to predict cytomegalovirus infection status. A later analysis re-analyzed previously published TCR beta repertoires from hundreds of donors and added high-resolution HLA genotyping to study TCR occurrence patterns. Rather than drawing on any new phenotypic data, the later analysis identified candidate immune exposures from TCR beta sequences and the way those sequences occurred across donors. An earlier analysis of about 620 of the donors applied high-throughput TCR beta sequencing to assess whether each TCR beta V gene segment acted as functional or pseudogenic. Donor age, sex, ethnicity and CMV serostatus were collected together with the repertoire data. A later genetic analysis took genome-wide SNP genotypes for about three fifths of the roughly 700 donors and used that subset as a discovery cohort. All discovery cohort repertoires had been generated using a single sequencing platform. HLA typing covered class I and class II loci at four-digit resolution. Typing coverage varied by locus: roughly 629-640 donors for A, B, C, DRB1 and DQB1; more than 500 for DQA1; more than 600 for DPA1; around 490 for DPB1. A handful of DR-DQ haplotypes were handled as single units for association and clustering because linkage in the cohort was strong. On average, roughly 240,000 unique TCR beta nucleotide sequences were sequenced per donor among 398 genotyped donors of the cohort, with roughly 18% of those sequences being non-productive. Study-wide conclusions, independent of this receptor: Compared with equally common non-associated chains, HLA-associated TCR beta chains in a later analysis were more clonally expanded and had lower generation probabilities. The study gave a list of 150 to 200 TCR beta chains associated with cytomegalovirus. A later analysis found that most CMV-associated TCR beta chains appeared HLA-restricted, with HLA associations seemingly driven largely by CMV exposure. An association between a missense DCLRE1C variant and V-gene and J-gene trimming of TCR beta chains was found in a later genetic analysis and replicated in an independent cohort. Most TCR sequences were observed very rarely across donors, whereas some public TCRs were present in many individuals. Linkage disequilibrium might explain the correlated functional status among segregating V segments, but an unknown experimental factor could not be excluded. A cluster of highly shared sequence variants was judged likely to be a technical artifact of the sequencing pipeline. In vitro tests confirmed that a few of the cytomegalovirus-associated TCR beta chains recognize cytomegalovirus antigens. Because counts were too low, fewer than 20 rarely observed V segments, including chromosome 9 orphons, were excluded from the earlier analysis of a few hundred of the donors. The presence/absence analyses assumed that sequencing depth was roughly uniform across donors, and that assumption may not be true. In an earlier analysis of about 550 of the donors, most TCR beta V segments were observed in productive rearrangements about 90% or about 30% of the time, broadly matching IMGT annotations. The cohort was sequenced for TCR beta chains only, and without alpha or paired-chain data the features that could be detected were limited. According to a later genetic analysis, donors in an Asian-associated ancestry cluster had fewer N-insertions in productive TCRs than the approximately 700-donor mean. According to the authors, the approach could potentially be generalized to other disease states and immunological phenotypes. When HLA alleles, especially DR and DQ, strongly co-occurred, TCR associations were difficult to assign to individual alleles. In both the original and validation cohorts, the classifier was reported to diagnose cytomegalovirus status with high specificity and sensitivity. According to a later analysis, parvovirus B19, influenza, CMV and Epstein-Barr virus appeared linked to several top co-occurrence clusters. Because HLA typing was missing for some donors at each locus, association tests included only the typed subset. According to a later analysis, TCR association rates differed among HLA loci, with DRB1 alleles showing the most associated TCRs and HLA-C alleles showing the fewest. For the cohort, immune exposure information was limited to CMV serostatus. At a false discovery rate of 0.05, a later analysis linked under 20,000 TCR beta sequences to specific HLA alleles. Some IMGT-functional V segments, including TRBV6-2 and TRBV6-3, could not be distinguished by the 87-base-pair reads and were therefore excluded. A further reported finding was that TCR beta sequences accurately predicted the HLA-A and HLA-B alleles for most subjects in the first cohort.

The cohort was made up of about 670 healthy bone marrow donors. Cohort members were all nominally healthy when sampled, although unrecorded immune exposures were likely present. The donor was CMV seronegative and belonged to the group of more than 300 seronegative cohort members. A peripheral blood sample was collected from each donor, and TCR beta sequencing was performed on peripheral blood mononuclear cells. Genomic DNA was extracted from the blood cell samples with the Qiagen DNeasy Blood Extraction Kit. Relative to germline, V is 5 bases shorter and J is 4 bases shorter, with 21 bases between their ends. The cysteine opens and the phenylalanine closes a CDR3 of 17 amino acids. The DNA shown is the 51-base CDR3, in frame from base 1. CDR1 SEHNR and CDR2 FQNEAQ were looked up in the germline V gene (reference sequence).

The sequenced sample consisted of PBMCs. The sequence was collected from a woman in her sixties or seventies in good health and CMV-seronegative. The V gene is TRBV7-9 and the J gene is TRBJ1-5; the D region possibly corresponds to TRBD1 (5 bases align). For the CDR3, the sequence is CASSNHRGGGGNQPQHF. The DNA sequence reads TGTGCCAGCAGCAATCATAGGGGCGGGGGAGGGAATCAGCCCCAGCATTTT.